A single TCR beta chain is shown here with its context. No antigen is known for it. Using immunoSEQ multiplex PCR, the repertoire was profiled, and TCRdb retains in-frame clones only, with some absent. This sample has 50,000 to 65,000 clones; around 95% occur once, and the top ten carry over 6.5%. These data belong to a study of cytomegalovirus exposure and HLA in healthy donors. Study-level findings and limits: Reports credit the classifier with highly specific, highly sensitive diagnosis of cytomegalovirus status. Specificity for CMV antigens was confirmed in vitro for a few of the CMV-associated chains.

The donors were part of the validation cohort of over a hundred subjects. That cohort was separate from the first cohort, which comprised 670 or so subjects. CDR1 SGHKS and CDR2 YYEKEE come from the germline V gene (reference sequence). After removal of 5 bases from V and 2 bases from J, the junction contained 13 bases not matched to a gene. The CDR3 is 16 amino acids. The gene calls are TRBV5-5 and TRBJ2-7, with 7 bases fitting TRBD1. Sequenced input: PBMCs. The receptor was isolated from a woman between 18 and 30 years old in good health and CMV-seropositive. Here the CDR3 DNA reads TGTGCCAGCAGTCCTGCCGGGACAGTTAGTACCTACGAGCAGTACTTC. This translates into CASSPAGTVSTYEQYF.